Presented here are 22 T cell receptor beta chains from one specimen sequenced in a study of identical twins. TCRdb reprocessed the 5' RACE reads via MiXCR and lists one record per CDR3 protein. The data hold under 1 million distinct CDR3 sequences, with 12% observed a single time. These data were likewise used in another study, on yellow fever vaccine responses in identical twins.

Sequenced sample: PBMCs. These receptors were taken from a woman aged 18-35 years in good health.

The chain recombines TRBV28 with TRBJ2-4, with D possibly TRBD2 on 5 matching bases. CDR3 length: 17 amino acids. Germline V CDR1 and CDR2: MDHEN, SYDVKM. V was shortened by 0 bases and J by 0 bases, with 12 bases between the two germline ends. CDR3 sequence reads: CASSLWSAGEAKNIQYF. CDR3 in DNA: TGTGCCAGCAGTTTATGGTCTGCGGGTGAAGCCAAAAACATTCAGTACTTC.

This chain joins TRBV10-3 and TRBJ1-6; D is uncertain. Germline-derived CDR1 and CDR2 are ENHRY and SYGVKD. V was clipped by 10 bases and J by 8 bases, with 18 bases between them. This CDR3 contains 14 residues. CDR3 in DNA: TGTGCCACCCTAGATCCGCGTGTAGATTCACCCCTCCACTTT. Residues: CATLDPRVDSPLHF.

This clonotype was picked up a small number of times. The chain combines TRBV13 with TRBJ2-1; D may be TRBD1 (5 bases). The germline V gene has CDR1 PRHDT and CDR2 FYEKMQ (reference sequence). The CDR3 length is 13 residues. The germline V and J ends were trimmed by 5 bases and 9 bases, with 14 bases remaining between them. CDR3 region: CASSKDIIGEQFF. The CDR3 DNA is TGTGCCAGCAGCAAGGACATCATTGGTGAGCAGTTCTTC.

This clonotype has at least ten counts. The chain recombines TRBV5-1 with TRBJ1-5, with TRBD1 identical over 7 bases. With 0 bases clipped from V and 4 bases from J, the junction kept 7 bases outside the gene matches. The germline V gene encodes CDR1 SGHRS and CDR2 YFSETQ. This CDR3 spans 16 amino acids. This CDR3 is CASSLGDSEGNQPQHF. CDR3 DNA: TGCGCCAGCAGCTTGGGGGACAGTGAAGGGAATCAGCCCCAGCATTTT.

This rearrangement joins TRBV6-5 to TRBJ1-1; D perhaps matches TRBD1 (6 bases). Trimming took off 2 bases at V and 7 bases at J, with 17 bases between the two ends. Looked up from germline, CDR1 is MNHEY and CDR2 is SVGAGI. The CDR3 loop spans 15 amino acids. The CDR3 is CASSYPKGGGVEAFF. In DNA, the CDR3 is TGTGCCAGCAGTTACCCGAAAGGGGGTGGTGTTGAAGCTTTCTTT.

The V and J genes are TRBV21-1 and TRBJ1-6; the table calls TRBD1, which could not be checked here. TRBV21-1 constitutes a pseudogene. The CDR3 runs to 15 residues. Written as DNA, the CDR3 is TGTGCCAGCGCAAAAGGTGGGGACAGATATTCACCCCTCCACTTT. The encoded protein is CASAKGGDRYSPLHF.

A few counts support this clonotype. The genes are TRBV18 and TRBJ1-2; 7 nucleotides align to TRBD1. The CDR3 loop spans 14 amino acids. Trimming cost V 5 bases and J 4 bases; bases outside gene matches: 7. Germline values: CDR1 KGHSH, CDR2 LQKENI. The CDR3: CASSSTGPGYGYTF. CDR3 nucleotide sequence: TGTGCCAGCTCATCGACAGGGCCGGGCTATGGCTACACCTTC.

CDR3 protein: CASSFSGENTEAFF. DNA for the CDR3: TGCGCCAGCAGCTTCTCAGGGGAGAACACTGAAGCTTTCTTT. The chain recombines TRBV5-1 with TRBJ1-1; TRBD1 might be the D (6 bases). Germline CDR1 is SGHRS and CDR2 is YFSETQ. The CDR3 covers 14 residues. V was shortened by 2 bases and J by 1 base, with 9 bases between the two germline ends.

The CDR3 sequence: CASSLTGYSYNEQFF. DNA of the CDR3: TGTGCCAGCTCCCTCACAGGCTACTCCTACAATGAGCAGTTCTTC. The chain carries TRBV18 and TRBJ2-1; possible D gene TRBD1, 5 bases. This CDR3 spans 15 amino acids. V was pared by 6 bases and J by 0 bases, with 12 bases between. Germline V lookup: CDR1 KGHSH, CDR2 LQKENI. The full variable domain, its missing parts supplied by reference TRBV18 and TRBJ2-1, is NAGVMQNPRHLVRRRGQEARLRCSPMKGHSHVYWYRQLPEEGLKFMVYLQKENIIDESGMPKERFSAEFPKEGPSILRIQQVVRGDSAAYFCASSLTGYSYNEQFFGPGTRLTVL.

This clonotype has a handful of counts. CDR3 in DNA: TGCGCCAGCGACGGGGGGGCAGCAGATACGCAGTATTTT. This gives the protein CASDGGAADTQYF. The chain has TRBV5-1 and TRBJ2-3, with TRBD2 identical over 8 bases. V shed 7 bases and J 4 bases; nucleotides not matched to a gene: 5. CDR1 SGHRS and CDR2 YFSETQ come from the germline V gene. This CDR3 has 13 residues.

This clonotype was picked up a small number of times. The chain has TRBV5-6 and TRBJ1-1; TRBD1 might be the D (5 bases). V was shortened by 2 bases and J by 0 bases, with 8 bases between the two germline ends. Per germline, CDR1 SGHDT and CDR2 YYEEEE. This CDR3 comprises 14 residues. DNA of the CDR3: TGTGCCAGCAGCTTTGGGACGGTGAACACTGAAGCTTTCTTT. It codes for CASSFGTVNTEAFF. Full variable domain (remainder filled in from reference TRBV5-6 and TRBJ1-1): DAGVTQSPTHLIKTRGQQVTLRCSPKSGHDTVSWYQQALGQGPQFIFQYYEEEERQRGNFPDRFSGHQFPNYSSELNVNALLLGDSALYLCASSFGTVNTEAFFGQGTRLTVV.

This clonotype has only a few counts. The chain recombines TRBV28 with TRBJ1-3; TRBD1 matches at 9 bases. Germline CDR1 and CDR2: MDHEN and SYDVKM. The CDR3 spans 15 residues. V trimming: 4 bases; J trimming: 10 bases; junction bases outside the gene matches: 11. CDR3 DNA: TGTGCCAGCAGTTCAGACAGGGGGAATTTTTATACCATATATTTT. Its translation: CASSSDRGNFYTIYF.

This chain joins TRBV20-1 and TRBJ2-7; 7 nucleotides match TRBD2. J was trimmed by 0 bases and V by 0 bases; bases with no gene match: 5. The CDR3 runs 15 residues. Germline V CDR1 and CDR2: DFQATT, SNEGSKA (reference sequence). The CDR3 nucleotides are TGCAGTGCTAGAGACTCTGGCGGGAGCTCCTACGAGCAGTACTTC. It codes for CSARDSGGSSYEQYF.

The genes are TRBV20-1 and TRBJ2-5, with TRBD2 as a possible D gene (6 bases). The length of the CDR3 is 14 residues. Germline CDR1 is DFQATT and CDR2 is SNEGSKA (reference sequence). The V and J ends lost 6 bases and 5 bases respectively, with 19 bases between them. The CDR3 reads CSAPHPRGSETQYF. The DNA of the CDR3 is TGCAGTGCCCCACACCCCCGGGGGTCGGAGACCCAGTACTTC.

This clonotype was counted only a few times. This chain's CDR3 is CSASRQSRRADTQYF. The CDR3 nucleotides read TGCAGTGCTAGCCGTCAGTCCAGGCGGGCAGATACGCAGTATTTT. This chain joins TRBV20-1 and TRBJ2-3, with TRBD2 as a possible D gene (5 bases). This CDR3 comprises 15 residues. V was trimmed by 3 bases and J by 4 bases, leaving 17 bases between them. The V gene's germline CDR1 is DFQATT and CDR2 SNEGSKA (reference sequence).

The V gene is TRBV5-1, the J gene TRBJ2-7; 7 bases fit TRBD1. The junction had 23 bases not matched to a gene; V was cut back by 8 bases and J by 3 bases. CDR1 is SGHRS, CDR2 YFSETQ, per germline. The CDR3 has 18 amino acids. The CDR3 sequence is CASDDHQGERRTDYEQYF. CDR3 nucleotide sequence: TGCGCCAGTGACGACCATCAGGGGGAGCGGAGGACCGACTACGAGCAGTACTTC. Supplemented by reference TRBV5-1 and TRBJ2-7, the full variable domain reads KAGVTQTPRYLIKTRGQQVTLSCSPISGHRSVSWYQQTPGQGLQFLFEYFSETQRNKGNFPGRFSGRQFSNSRSEMNVSTLELGDSALYLCASDDHQGERRTDYEQYFGPGTRLTVT.

This clonotype has just a few counts. The chain joins TRBV5-5 to TRBJ2-1; no reliable D call. Germline V lookup: CDR1 SGHKS, CDR2 YYEKEE (reference sequence). The V gene lost 0 bases and the J gene lost 6 bases, with 10 bases spanning the gap. The CDR3 is 14 amino acids. The CDR3 DNA sequence: TGTGCCAGCAGCTTGGAGCCGGCCTCCAATGAGCAGTTCTTC. This codes for CASSLEPASNEQFF.

J is TRBJ1-2 and V is TRBV18; D gene unclear. V was shortened by 2 bases and J by 0 bases, with 13 bases between the two germline ends. The CDR3 is 16 amino acids. Germline values: CDR1 KGHSH, CDR2 LQKENI. The CDR3 loop reads CASSPSGVPANYGYTF. The DNA of the CDR3 is TGTGCCAGCTCACCATCGGGTGTACCAGCTAACTATGGCTACACCTTC.

This clonotype was seen many times. The chain combines TRBV6-5 with TRBJ2-1, with D unresolved. Germline CDR1 and CDR2: MNHEY and SVGAGI. Trimming took 3 bases from V and 4 from J, leaving 10 bases between them. This CDR3 comprises 14 residues. This chain's CDR3 is CASSYSSLYNEQFF. The CDR3 nucleotides are TGTGCCAGCAGTTATTCTTCGCTGTACAATGAGCAGTTCTTC.

The V gene is TRBV28, the J gene TRBJ2-7; no clear D gene. The germline V and J ends were trimmed by 1 base and 2 bases, with 9 bases remaining between them. Looked up from germline, CDR1 is MDHEN and CDR2 is SYDVKM. This CDR3 has 14 amino acids. The CDR3 here is CASSLSISTYEQYF. The CDR3 region has the DNA TGTGCCAGCAGTTTATCAATAAGTACCTACGAGCAGTACTTC.

This chain uses TRBV7-7 with TRBJ2-5, with D perhaps matching TRBD1 or TRBD2 (5 bases each). There are 13 residues in the CDR3. Germline V gene lookup returns CDR1 SSHAT and CDR2 FNYEAQ (reference sequence). V was pared by 3 bases and J by 12 bases, with 17 bases between. In DNA, the CDR3 is TGTGCCAGCAGCTTTAGGGGAGAAGACAAAAAGTACTTC. This encodes CASSFRGEDKKYF.

The table lists this clonotype with a few counts. V and J are TRBV11-2 and TRBJ1-6; 10 bases align to TRBD1. The germline gives CDR1 SGHAT, CDR2 FQNNGV. CDR3 length: 18 residues. V gave up 5 bases and J gave up 0 bases; unmatched junction bases: 7. The CDR3 reads CASSAGTGASSYNSPLHF. The CDR3, as DNA: TGTGCCAGCAGCGCCGGGACAGGGGCGAGCTCCTATAATTCACCCCTCCACTTT.